One sample yielded the 9 T cell receptor beta chains listed below, sequenced in a study of brain T cells in children with intractable seizures. Repertoires were generated with immunoSEQ multiplex PCR, while TCRdb's copy carries only in-frame clones and drops some. In the table there are over 95,000 clones, 90% to 95% of which are singletons. The source was peripheral blood, collected at surgery. The receptors were gathered from a boy under two years old with hemimegalencephaly and intractable seizures.

The chain links TRBV11-2 to TRBJ1-2; 7 nucleotides match TRBD1. V was clipped by 5 bases and J by 5 bases; unmatched bases: 5. Germline V CDR1 and CDR2: SGHAT, FQNNGV. The CDR3 runs to 13 residues. The CDR3: CASSPGTAYGYTF. CDR3 nucleotides: TGTGCCAGCAGCCCCGGGACAGCATATGGCTACACCTTC.

This chain joins TRBV5-1 and TRBJ1-3; no definite D call. The V gene's germline CDR1 is SGHRS and CDR2 YFSETQ. The CDR3 is 14 residues long. V lost 4 bases and J 0 bases, leaving 8 bases between the germline ends. The CDR3 DNA is TGCGCCAGCAGCGGGAGTCTCTCTGGAAACACCATATATTTT. This encodes CASSGSLSGNTIYF. Variable domain in full (rest from reference TRBV5-1 and TRBJ1-3): KAGVTQTPRYLIKTRGQQVTLSCSPISGHRSVSWYQQTPGQGLQFLFEYFSETQRNKGNFPGRFSGRQFSNSRSEMNVSTLELGDSALYLCASSGSLSGNTIYFGEGSWLTVV.

The rearrangement links TRBV27 to TRBJ2-3, with D maybe TRBD2 (6 bases). The CDR3 is made up of 15 amino acids. Trimming stripped 6 bases from V and 2 bases from J, with 15 bases between. CDR1 and CDR2 from the germline V gene are MNHEY and SMNVEV (reference sequence). DNA of the CDR3: TGTGCCAGCAGCCAATCCCGGGGGTCCACAGATACGCAGTATTTT. Encoded protein: CASSQSRGSTDTQYF.

The chain combines TRBV28 with TRBJ2-7; D might be TRBD2 (6 bases). Looked up from germline, CDR1 is MDHEN and CDR2 is SYDVKM. Trimming took 8 bases from V and 2 from J, leaving 13 bases between them. The CDR3 spans 13 residues. CDR3 sequence: CASRVRTTYEQYF. The CDR3, as DNA: TGTGCCAGCCGGGTCCGGACTACCTACGAGCAGTACTTC.

The chain has TRBV7-8 and TRBJ2-7; TRBD2 is a possible D gene (5 bases). The CDR3 is 14 amino acids. V lost 4 bases, J lost 3 bases, and 13 bases lay in between. The germline V gene has CDR1 SGHVS and CDR2 FQNEAQ. The CDR3 loop is CASSSITSIYEQYF. CDR3 nucleotide sequence: TGTGCCAGCAGCTCGATTACTAGTATCTACGAGCAGTACTTC.

This chain connects TRBV27 to TRBJ1-1; a weak D match, TRBD1 (5 bases). From germline, CDR1 is MNHEY and CDR2 SMNVEV (reference sequence). The CDR3 loop spans 17 amino acids. The ends were cut back, 7 bases at V and 5 bases at J, with 26 bases in the middle. CDR3 sequence: CASKGLGLGLGGTEAFF. In DNA form, the CDR3 reads TGTGCCAGCAAAGGTCTAGGTCTTGGCCTGGGGGGGACTGAAGCTTTCTTT.

The J gene is TRBJ1-6, the V gene TRBV28; possibly TRBD1 for D (5 bases). With 3 bases removed from V and 3 bases from J, the gap between germline ends came to 6 bases. This CDR3 region has 14 residues. CDR1 is MDHEN and CDR2 is SYDVKM in the germline V gene. The CDR3 reads CASSFRDYNSPLHF. Here the CDR3 DNA reads TGTGCCAGCAGTTTCAGGGACTATAATTCACCCCTCCACTTT.

The table lists this clone with a count of one. The chain has TRBV7-9 and TRBJ2-7, with D unresolved. The germline V gene has CDR1 SEHNR and CDR2 FQNEAQ (reference sequence). V shed 5 bases and J shed 0 bases, with 14 bases lying between them. The CDR3 is 15 residues long. The CDR3 DNA is TGTGCCAGCAGCCATCCGGGTACCAGCTCCTACGAGCAGTACTTC. Its translation is CASSHPGTSSYEQYF.

This clone turned up a few times. This chain links TRBV27 with TRBJ1-6; no clear D. The germline gives CDR1 MNHEY, CDR2 SMNVEV (reference sequence). CDR3 size: 14 residues. The V end was cut by 3 bases, the J end by 5 bases, with 8 bases between. This CDR3 reads CASSFYGDNSPLHF. CDR3 DNA sequence: TGTGCCAGCAGTTTTTACGGGGATAATTCACCCCTCCACTTT.